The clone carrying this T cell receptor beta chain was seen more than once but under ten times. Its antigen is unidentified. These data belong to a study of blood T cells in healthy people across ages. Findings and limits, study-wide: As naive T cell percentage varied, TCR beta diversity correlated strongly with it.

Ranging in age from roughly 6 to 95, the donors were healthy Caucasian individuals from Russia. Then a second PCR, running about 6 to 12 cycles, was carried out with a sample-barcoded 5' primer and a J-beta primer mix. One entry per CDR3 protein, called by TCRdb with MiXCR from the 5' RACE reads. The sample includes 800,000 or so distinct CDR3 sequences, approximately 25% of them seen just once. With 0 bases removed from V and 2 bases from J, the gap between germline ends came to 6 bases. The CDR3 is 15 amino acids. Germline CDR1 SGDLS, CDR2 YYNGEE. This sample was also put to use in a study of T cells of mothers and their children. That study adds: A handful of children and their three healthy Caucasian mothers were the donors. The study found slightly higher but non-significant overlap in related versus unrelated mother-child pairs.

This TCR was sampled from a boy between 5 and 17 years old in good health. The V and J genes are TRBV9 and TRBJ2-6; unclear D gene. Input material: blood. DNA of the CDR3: TGTGCCAGCAGCGTAGCGGTCGCTGGGGCCAACGTCCTGACTTTC. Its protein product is CASSVAVAGANVLTF.